This T cell receptor (beta chain) is drawn from a study of OX40 agonist ivuxolimab in advanced cancers. Assay: immunoSEQ multiplex PCR; the TCRdb copy retains only in-frame clones and omits some. The sample contains about 27,000 clones, roughly 85% of which appear only once. This clone was counted once. Germline V gene data show CDR1 as PRHDT and CDR2 as FYEKMQ (reference sequence). CDR3 length equals 14 residues. Trimming cost V 6 bases and J 0 bases; bases outside gene matches: 4. The chain joins TRBV13 to TRBJ2-7, with 8 bases fitting TRBD2. The receptor comes from an adult with an advanced solid tumor such as melanoma, head and neck, liver or kidney cancer. The input for sequencing was CD4+ or CD8+ T cells sorted from blood, taken in a trial of the OX40 agonist ivuxolimab. CDR3 sequence reads: CASRAGASSYEQYF. For the CDR3, the DNA is TGTGCCAGCAGAGCGGGGGCTAGCTCCTACGAGCAGTACTTC.